This T cell receptor (beta chain) was captured by sequencing in a study of read filtering for tumor transcriptome and immune sequencing. Study as a whole: By R-ISS, stages I, II and III held approximately 8, 17 and 7 patients.

The library was built from 400 to 500 ng RNA with molecular barcoded adaptors for alpha/delta and beta/gamma chains. TCRdb passed the reads through MiXCR, listing each CDR3 protein once. The profile shows 15,000 to 20,000 distinct CDR3 sequences, around 21% of them singletons. The CDR3 is made up of 15 amino acids. V dropped 3 bases and J dropped 4 bases, with 13 bases sitting between them. Germline V gene data show CDR1 as MGHDK and CDR2 as SYGVNS. This clonotype was counted ten times or more. The TCR was taken from a donor at least 40 years old with multiple myeloma. This rearrangement joins TRBV25-1 to TRBJ1-5, with a tentative D call TRBD1 (5 bases). Sequencing was carried out using a population of CD138-negative cells sorted from bone marrow. CDR3: CASSEKGGANQPQHF. The CDR3 DNA reads as TGTGCCAGCAGTGAGAAGGGCGGGGCGAATCAGCCCCAGCATTTT.